The 22 T cell receptor beta chains below all came from one sample that was sequenced in a study of blood T cells in healthy people across ages. Next came a second PCR, run for about 6 to 11 cycles, which used a sample-barcoded 5' primer along with a J-beta primer mix. TCRdb processed the 5' RACE reads anew with MiXCR; each CDR3 protein has one entry. The sample has about 1.7 million distinct CDR3 sequences; 28% are singletons. The sample consisted of blood. Receptors were obtained from a woman under 40 in good health.

This clonotype turned up a few times. The chain links TRBV9 to TRBJ2-1; D is ambiguous. In germline, CDR1 is SGDLS, CDR2 YYNGEE. This CDR3 is built from 15 residues. V was clipped by 3 bases and J by 4 bases, with 14 bases between them. CDR3 amino acids: CASSDLGSGYNEQFF. The DNA for the CDR3 is TGTGCCAGCAGCGATTTGGGGTCCGGATACAATGAGCAGTTCTTC.

This clonotype was seen a handful of times. The chain carries TRBV29-1 and TRBJ2-7, with unresolved D. Germline CDR1 is SQVTM and CDR2 is ANQGSEA. Between the trimmed V and J ends, which lost 6 bases and 3 bases, there was a span of 12 bases. CDR3 size: 12 residues. The chain's CDR3 is CSVGKQNYEQYF. DNA for the CDR3: TGCAGCGTCGGTAAACAAAACTACGAGCAGTACTTC.

Concerning this clonotype itself: The junction and the germline gene differ at one end; a read error may be behind it. This rearrangement joins TRBV6-5 to TRBJ2-6; TRBD2 might be the D (6 bases). The CDR3 is 17 residues long. Germline V gives CDR1 MNHEY, CDR2 SVGAGI. The CDR3 sequence is CASSYSRSGSGADVLTF. In DNA form, the CDR3 reads TGTGCCAGCAGTTATTCCCGTAGCGGCTCTGGGGCCGACGTCCTGACTTTC.

Regarding this clonotype: One junction end does not reproduce the germline sequence, and a read error may be involved. DNA of the CDR3: TGTGCCACCGGCAGAGGGTCCAGGAACGCTGAAGCTTTCTTT. Protein: CATGRGSRNAEAFF. This chain links TRBV15 with TRBJ1-1; D is ambiguous. CDR3 length: 14 residues. Germline V gives CDR1 LNHNV, CDR2 YYDKDF (reference sequence).

This clonotype came up many times. This CDR3 is CASSPAASYEQYF. The DNA of the CDR3 is TGCGCCAGCAGCCCGGCAGCTTCCTACGAGCAGTACTTC. This sequence joins TRBV5-1 and TRBJ2-7, with D uncertain. The CDR3 runs 13 residues. V lost 4 bases to trimming and J lost 1 base, with 9 bases between them. The germline CDR1 and CDR2 sequences are SGHRS and YFSETQ.

This clonotype has more than one count but fewer than ten. The rearrangement joins TRBV2 to TRBJ1-2, with D unclear. Trimming stripped 11 bases from V and 0 bases from J, with 13 bases between. The CDR3 sequence is 13 residues long. Germline-derived CDR1 and CDR2 are SNHLY and FYNNEI. CDR3 sequence: CAGREQTNYGYTF. The CDR3 nucleotides read TGTGCCGGACGGGAACAAACTAACTATGGCTACACCTTC.

There are a few counts of this clonotype. This chain uses TRBV2 with TRBJ1-2; D might be TRBD1 (6 bases). Trimming pared 6 bases from V and 7 bases from J, leaving 15 bases between. The CDR3 extends over 13 amino acids. CDR1 and CDR2 (germline): SNHLY, FYNNEI. The CDR3 sequence: CASSATGRGGYTF. Written as DNA, the CDR3 is TGTGCCAGCAGCGCCACAGGGAGGGGTGGCTACACCTTC.

This clonotype was recorded a few times. The V gene is TRBV5-1, the J gene TRBJ1-2, with 9 bases identical to TRBD1. The length of the CDR3 is 15 residues. V was clipped by 4 bases and J by 1 base; unmatched bases: 5. From germline, CDR1 is SGHRS and CDR2 YFSETQ. The CDR3 region is CASSAYRGRNYGYTF. The CDR3 DNA sequence: TGCGCCAGCAGCGCTTACAGGGGGCGTAACTATGGCTACACCTTC.

This clonotype was found a few times. V is TRBV24-1 and J is TRBJ1-5; D is unresolved. CDR1 is KGHDR, CDR2 SFDVKD, per germline. The CDR3 is made up of 15 amino acids. The CDR3 reads CPTPGQVISNQPQHF. The DNA for the CDR3 is TGTCCTACTCCAGGTCAAGTCATTAGCAATCAGCCCCAGCATTTT.

The chain employs TRBV29-1 and TRBJ1-2; weak D call: TRBD1 (6 bases). V lost 5 bases and J lost 3, with 16 bases in between. The CDR3 covers 14 residues. Germline assignment: CDR1 SQVTM and CDR2 ANQGSEA. CDR3 protein: CSVLGRRGDYGYTF. The DNA for the CDR3 is TGCAGCGTTTTGGGGCGAAGGGGGGACTATGGCTACACCTTC. The entire variable domain, with the rest obtained from reference TRBV29-1 and TRBJ1-2, is as follows: SAVISQKPSRDICQRGTSLTIQCQVDSQVTMMFWYRQQPGQSLTLIATANQGSEATYESGFVIDKFPISRPNLTFSTLTVSNMSPEDSSIYLCSVLGRRGDYGYTFGSGTRLTVV.

There are a few counts of this clonotype. This chain uses TRBV7-2 with TRBJ2-4; D is uncertain. The end of the DNA fits TRBJ2-7 better, so the J call may be wrong. The CDR3 runs to 18 residues. The germline gives CDR1 SGHTA, CDR2 FQGNSA. The CDR3: CASSLEEGFISIYHEQYF. In DNA form, the CDR3 reads TGTGCCAGCAGCTTAGAAGAAGGTTTCATTTCGATTTACCACGAGCAGTACTTC.

This chain uses TRBV3-1 with TRBJ2-3; D possibly corresponds to TRBD2 (6 bases). Germline V gene sequence: CDR1 LGHDT, CDR2 YNNKEL (reference sequence). The CDR3 has 17 amino acids. Trimming took 0 bases from V and 0 from J, leaving 13 bases between them. CDR3 amino acids: CASSQEYTGTSTDTQYF. The CDR3 DNA sequence: TGTGCCAGCAGCCAAGAGTACACCGGGACTAGCACAGATACGCAGTATTTT.

This clonotype was observed at least ten times. V usage is TRBV10-3 and J usage is TRBJ2-3; D not certain. The ends were cut back, 2 bases at V and 6 bases at J, with 6 bases in the middle. Germline assignment: CDR1 ENHRY and CDR2 SYGVKD. This CDR3 comprises 12 residues. CDR3 DNA sequence: TGTGCCATCAGTGAGATTACGGATACGCAGTATTTT. Amino acid sequence: CAISEITDTQYF.

J is TRBJ1-4 and V is TRBV7-2; D remains ambiguous. Germline V gene lookup returns CDR1 SGHTA and CDR2 FQGNSA. The germline V and J ends were trimmed by 5 bases and 5 bases, with 9 bases remaining between them. CDR3 length: 13 residues. CDR3 DNA: TGTGCCAGCAGCCGGTCGTTGAATGAAAAACTGTTTTTT. This encodes CASSRSLNEKLFF.

CDR3 sequence reads: CSARDGALDTQYF. CDR3 DNA sequence: TGCAGTGCTAGAGACGGCGCCTTAGATACGCAGTATTTT. The gene calls are TRBV20-1 and TRBJ2-3; D is unresolved. The germline gives CDR1 DFQATT, CDR2 SNEGSKA (reference sequence). The CDR3 spans 13 residues. The V end lost 0 bases, the J end lost 5 bases, and 9 bases lay between the germline ends.

The J gene is TRBJ2-2, the V gene TRBV20-1; D may be TRBD1 or TRBD2 (7 bases each). CDR3 length equals 15 residues. The germline gives CDR1 DFQATT, CDR2 SNEGSKA (reference sequence). Trimming pared 5 bases from V and 0 bases from J, leaving 13 bases between. CDR3 loop: CSAQGGTANTGELFF. Here the CDR3 DNA reads TGCAGTGCTCAGGGAGGGACAGCGAACACCGGGGAGCTGTTTTTT.

This clonotype has at least ten counts. Relative to the germline gene, one junction end is altered; a read error may explain this. This sequence joins TRBV5-1 and TRBJ1-5, with D perhaps matching TRBD1 (6 bases). Germline V gives CDR1 SGHRS, CDR2 YFSETQ. The CDR3 length is 16 residues. The CDR3 region has the DNA TGTGCCAGCAGTTTATCCGGGGGCGTTGGCAATCAGCCCCAGCATTTT. Protein product: CASSLSGGVGNQPQHF.

The chain employs TRBV12-3 or TRBV12-4 and TRBJ2-7; D is unclear. CDR3 length: 13 residues. The V gene lost 3 bases and the J gene lost 2 bases, with 8 bases spanning the gap. CDR3 nucleotides: TGTGCCAGCAGTTTTCAAGACCCCTACGAGCAGTACTTC. Translation: CASSFQDPYEQYF.

This clonotype was picked up a small number of times. J is TRBJ2-5 and V is TRBV6-5, with TRBD1 matching over 9 bases. Germline V gene lookup returns CDR1 MNHEY and CDR2 SVGAGI. Trimming took 6 bases from V and 1 from J; bases not matched to a gene: 6. The CDR3 has 15 amino acids. CDR3 amino acids: CASRGDRASQETQYF. The CDR3 DNA reads TGTGCCAGCAGGGGGGACAGGGCATCCCAAGAGACCCAGTACTTC.

The V and J genes are TRBV7-2 and TRBJ2-7, with D possibly matching TRBD1 (6 bases). Germline assignment: CDR1 SGHTA and CDR2 FQGNSA. V lost 5 bases, J lost 5 bases, and 13 bases lay in between. CDR3 length: 13 amino acids. CDR3 nucleotide sequence: TGTGCCAGCAGCATAACAGGGTGCAACGAGCAGTACTTC. Its protein is CASSITGCNEQYF.

V and J are TRBV6-6 and TRBJ2-7, with unresolved D. Germline CDR1 and CDR2: MNHNY and SVGAGI (reference sequence). V lost 10 bases to trimming and J lost 6 bases, with 16 bases between them. The CDR3 loop spans 12 amino acids. CDR3 nucleotide sequence: TGTGCCACCTCGTTCAGGACCTGCGAGCAGTACTTC. Translated: CATSFRTCEQYF.

This clonotype was seen a handful of times. Written as DNA, the CDR3 is TGTGCCAGCTTCAGGACTAGCGACTCCTACGAGCAGTACTTC. Protein sequence: CASFRTSDSYEQYF. This chain uses TRBV5-5 with TRBJ2-7; 9 nucleotides align to TRBD2. In germline, CDR1 is SGHKS, CDR2 YYEKEE (reference sequence). CDR3 size: 14 residues. The V and J ends lost 7 bases and 0 bases, in that order; junction bases with no gene match: 5.